This entry lists 4 T cell receptor beta chains sequenced from one sample in a study of T cells expressing NK-cell markers. TCRdb re-called the 5' RACE reads; every CDR3 protein appears as one record, without DNA. This table holds under 600,000 distinct CDR3 sequences. Sequencing was performed on blood T cells: a sorted CD56 or NKG2C T cell subset, CD4+ or CD8+ T cells, or bulk PBMC T cells (not recorded which). The receptors were sampled from a woman between 45 and 65 years old in good health.

The chain combines TRBV11-3 with TRBJ2-2. Germline-derived CDR1 and CDR2 are SGHNT and YENEEA. The CDR3 is made up of 13 amino acids. CDR3 residues: CASSSGWGGELFF.

The CDR3 protein is CASNSGGVSGNTIYF. The chain uses TRBV12-3 or TRBV12-4 and TRBJ1-3; with no DNA, the TCRdb D assignment of TRBD1 cannot be verified. The CDR3 totals 15 residues.

V and J are TRBV12-3 or TRBV12-4 and TRBJ2-7. This CDR3 has 15 amino acids. CDR3 loop: CASRPNLGIGYEQYF.

V gene TRBV29-1 combines with J gene TRBJ2-3; TCRdb's D gene call, TRBD1, goes unchecked for lack of DNA. This CDR3 spans 14 amino acids. Germline-derived CDR1 and CDR2 are SQVTM and ANQGSEA. Here the CDR3 reads CSVPDQLGAYTQYF.